This T cell receptor (beta chain) stems from a study of T cells in Graves' hyperthyroidism and ophthalmopathy. V dropped 6 bases and J dropped 2 bases, with 20 bases sitting between them. This CDR3 contains 17 residues. CDR1 and CDR2 from the germline V gene are SGHVS and FQNEAQ. This clonotype appeared many times. Researchers amplified the TCR beta CDR3 regions from RNA transcripts. The study used the HTBI primer set for a first-round RT-PCR of the TCR CDR3. TCRdb processed the multiplex PCR reads anew with MiXCR; each CDR3 protein has one entry. The profile shows fewer than 400,000 distinct CDR3 sequences, 15% to 19% of them singletons.

Sequencing input: blood. The rearrangement uses TRBV7-8 and TRBJ1-5; D not resolved. The TCR originated in a young woman with Graves' hyperthyroidism that later progressed to Graves' ophthalmopathy. The CDR3 loop is CASSSPPTMGGNQPQHF. As DNA, the CDR3 is TGTGCCAGCAGTTCCCCCCCCACTATGGGCGGCAATCAGCCCCAGCATTTT.